The clone carrying this T cell receptor (beta chain) was seen a handful of times. Its antigen remains unidentified. V lost 1 base and J lost 6, with 6 bases in between. The CDR3 totals 13 residues. Germline V gene sequence: CDR1 SGHTA, CDR2 FQGNSA. The data are from a study of cytomegalovirus exposure and HLA in healthy donors. Overall study context: Counted in an early data release were some 81 million unique TCRs from HLA-typed donors. Study observations and caveats: In a later analysis, the majority of CMV-associated beta chains seemingly showed HLA restriction. Earlier results showed most TCR beta V segments being productive about 90% or about 30% of the time. A later analysis reportedly identified an Asian-associated ancestry cluster as carrying fewer N-insertions than the roughly 720-donor mean.

The PCR had 60 Vbeta and 13 Jbeta primers. TCRdb's table, derived via immunoSEQ multiplex PCR, lists solely in-frame clones and lacks some. The sample has nearly 110,000 clones, approximately 73% seen once. The sequencing input was PBMCs. The chain is built from TRBV7-2 and TRBJ2-2; D is ambiguous. The clonotype comes from a man aged 25 to 40 in good health and CMV-seronegative. The chain's CDR3 is CASSLVNSGELFF. The DNA for the CDR3 is TGTGCCAGCAGCTTAGTTAACTCCGGGGAGCTGTTTTTT.